A selection of T cell receptor beta chains follows, all from one sample in a study of blood T cell repertoires in COVID-19. Only in-frame clones appear in the TCRdb table, and some are missing; sequencing was by immunoSEQ multiplex PCR. The sample includes fewer than 250,000 clones, about nine tenths of them seen just once. Sequenced: PBMCs or T cells enriched from blood (not recorded which). The receptors come from a woman aged 25 to 39 with acute COVID-19. The CDR3 runs from the conserved cysteine through the conserved F or W. The D gene is left open where the match is weak. Not every row has a clone size; where given, it reads once, few, many or a size class.

V: TRBV6-1
D: -
J: TRBJ1-4
size: -
DNA: TGTGCCAGCAGTGAATATAGAGTAACCCCTGAAAAACTGTTTTTT
CDR3: CASSEYRVTPEKLFF

V: TRBV4-2
D: TRBD2
J: TRBJ2-1
size: -
DNA: TGTGCCAGCAGCCAAGAGCTAGCGGGAAATGAGCAGTTCTTC
CDR3: CASSQELAGNEQFF

V: TRBV29-1
D: -
J: TRBJ2-7
size: -
DNA: TGCAGCGTTGAAGTTGCGACAGGCAGGCCAGGCTCCGAGCAGTACTTC
CDR3: CSVEVATGRPGSEQYF

V: TRBV9
D: TRBD1
J: TRBJ1-1
size: few
DNA: TGTGCCAGCAGCGTAGTTGGGACAGGGGGTGAAGCTTTCTTT
CDR3: CASSVVGTGGEAFF

V: TRBV18
D: TRBD1
J: TRBJ1-2
size: -
DNA: TGTGCCAGCTCGACAGGGGAAAACTATGGCTACACCTTC
CDR3: CASSTGENYGYTF

V: TRBV5-5
D: -
J: TRBJ1-2
size: once
DNA: TGTGCCAGCAGCTTGAATAGAGGAGTTGCGGGCTATGGCTACACCTTC
CDR3: CASSLNRGVAGYGYTF

V: TRBV9
D: TRBD2
J: TRBJ2-1
size: -
DNA: TGTGCCAGCAGCGTATCCGCGGGGGGGAGTGAGCAGTTCTTC
CDR3: CASSVSAGGSEQFF

V: TRBV3-1/TRBV3-2
D: -
J: TRBJ2-7
size: -
DNA: TGTGCCAGCAGCCGCGGGGAAAGCTCCTACGAGCAGTACTTC
CDR3: CASSRGESSYEQYF

V: TRBV5-6
D: -
J: TRBJ2-7
size: -
DNA: TGTGCCAGCAGCCCCGGGATAGGTGTGGGCCTCTCCTACGAGCAGTACTTC
CDR3: CASSPGIGVGLSYEQYF

V: TRBV19
D: -
J: TRBJ1-1
size: -
DNA: TGTGCCAGTAGTGTCCGGGACTTGGAAAGAGGAAACACTGAAGCTTTCTTT
CDR3: CASSVRDLERGNTEAFF

V: TRBV5-4
D: TRBD2
J: TRBJ2-1
size: -
DNA: TGTGCCAGCAGCTTGAGCGGGGGGGCGGGCAATGAGCAGTTCTTC
CDR3: CASSLSGGAGNEQFF

V: TRBV6-5
D: TRBD1
J: TRBJ1-2
size: -
DNA: TGTGCCACAGCCACAGGGGTCCCTGGCTACACCTTC
CDR3: CATATGVPGYTF

V: TRBV5-1
D: TRBD2
J: TRBJ2-3
size: -
DNA: TGCGCCAGCAGCTCCCGGATCGTGAGCGGGGGTGTTACAGATACGCAGTATTTT
CDR3: CASSSRIVSGGVTDTQYF

V: TRBV5-1
D: -
J: TRBJ2-2
size: -
DNA: TGCGCCAGCACGTGGAACACCGGGGAGCTGTTTTTT
CDR3: CASTWNTGELFF

V: TRBV19
D: TRBD1
J: TRBJ1-2
size: -
DNA: TGTGCCAGTAGTCGGGACAGGGAATTCTATGGCTACACCTTC
CDR3: CASSRDREFYGYTF

V: TRBV7-2
D: TRBD2
J: TRBJ2-7
size: -
DNA: TGTGCCAGCAGCTTAGGTAGTGGGCGGGGGGCCCCCGAGCAGTACTTC
CDR3: CASSLGSGRGAPEQYF

V: TRBV3-1/TRBV3-2
D: TRBD1
J: TRBJ2-5
size: once
DNA: TGTGCCAGCAGCCAAACTACAGGGGAAGAGACCCAGTACTTC
CDR3: CASSQTTGEETQYF

V: TRBV4-2
D: -
J: TRBJ1-6
size: -
DNA: TGTGCCAGCAGCCATCGGGTTGACAGATTACGGTCACCCCTCCACTTT
CDR3: CASSHRVDRLRSPLHF

V: TRBV10-3
D: -
J: TRBJ2-6
size: -
DNA: TGTGCCATCAGTGTGGGAGACATTTCTGGGGCCAACGTCCTGACTTTC
CDR3: CAISVGDISGANVLTF

V: TRBV23-1
D: TRBD1
J: TRBJ2-5
size: -
DNA: TGCGCCAGCAGTCAACCGGGACAGCACCAAGAGACCCAGTACTTC
CDR3: CASSQPGQHQETQYF

V: TRBV6-5
D: -
J: TRBJ1-2
size: -
DNA: TGTGCCAGCAGTTACGGGGGCAGGAGTAACTATGGCTACACCTTC
CDR3: CASSYGGRSNYGYTF

V: TRBV30
D: -
J: TRBJ1-2
size: -
DNA: TGTGCCTGGAGTCGGGGACACCGCCAGGGCTACACCTTC
CDR3: CAWSRGHRQGYTF

V: TRBV5-1
D: -
J: TRBJ1-1
size: -
DNA: TGCGCCAGCAGATTCTTGGAGGCCCGACCCCCGAACACTGAAGCTTTCTTT
CDR3: CASRFLEARPPNTEAFF

V: TRBV19
D: -
J: TRBJ2-1
size: -
DNA: TGTGCCAGTAGTATAAGACTCGGAGGGGCGGGGGCCTCCTACAATGAGCAGTTCTTC
CDR3: CASSIRLGGAGASYNEQFF

V: TRBV10-3
D: TRBD1
J: TRBJ1-4
size: once
DNA: TGTGCCATCAGTCCCGGGACAGGCTCAATTCTGTTTTTT
CDR3: CAISPGTGSILFF

V: TRBV30
D: TRBD1
J: TRBJ2-7
size: -
DNA: TGTGCCTGGGGACCGGGACAGCCCAATAACGAGCAGTACTTC
CDR3: CAWGPGQPNNEQYF

V: TRBV4-1
D: -
J: TRBJ1-6
size: -
DNA: TGCGCCAGCAGCCGATCACAGGGTTTGGATTCACCCCTCCACTTT
CDR3: CASSRSQGLDSPLHF

V: TRBV3-1/TRBV3-2
D: -
J: TRBJ2-6
size: -
DNA: TGTGCCAGCAGCCACCTCCGCTCTGGGGCCAACGTCCTGACTTTC
CDR3: CASSHLRSGANVLTF

V: TRBV19
D: TRBD2
J: TRBJ2-2
size: -
DNA: TGTGCCAGTAAAGGGACTAGCGGCACCGGGGAGCTGTTTTTT
CDR3: CASKGTSGTGELFF

V: TRBV7-9
D: -
J: TRBJ1-2
size: -
DNA: TGTGCCAGCAGCTTAGAAGCCTATGGCTACACCTTC
CDR3: CASSLEAYGYTF

V: TRBV7-2
D: -
J: TRBJ1-6
size: -
DNA: TGTGCCAGCAGCCCCGGTCTAGTGGGAGATTCACCCCTCCACTTT
CDR3: CASSPGLVGDSPLHF

V: TRBV5-6
D: -
J: TRBJ1-6
size: -
DNA: TGTGCCAGCAGCTTTCAGGGTAGGTCCCTCCACTTT
CDR3: CASSFQGRSLHF

V: TRBV12-3/TRBV12-4
D: -
J: TRBJ1-6
size: -
DNA: TGTGCCAGCAGCGCAGAAAACAATTCACCCCTCCACTTT
CDR3: CASSAENNSPLHF

V: TRBV11-2
D: -
J: TRBJ2-3
size: -
DNA: TGTGCCAGCAGCCCCCCCCAAGCGGGTACGCAGTATTTT
CDR3: CASSPPQAGTQYF

V: TRBV9
D: -
J: TRBJ1-2
size: -
DNA: TGTGCCAGCAGCAACGATCAGGGCTATACCTTC
CDR3: CASSNDQGYTF

V: TRBV3-1/TRBV3-2
D: -
J: TRBJ2-2
size: -
DNA: TGTGCCAGCAGTCGCGGGAACTGGGGGTGGGCTTTGAACACCGGGGAGCTGTTTTTT
CDR3: CASSRGNWGWALNTGELFF